The 32 T cell receptor beta chains reported below all come from one sample, sequenced in a study of STAT3 mutations in large granular lymphocyte leukemia. Study findings and constraints: Every T-LGLL patient had at least one immunodominant TCRbeta clonotype.

This table comes from immunoSEQ multiplex PCR, and its TCRdb copy is limited to in-frame clones, with some not included. The sample yields some 6,000 clones, over 75% seen once. The antigens for these receptors are not known. Sequencing was performed on PBMCs. These receptors came from a human donor with T large granular lymphocyte leukemia. Some clones in this sample may be carry-over from other donors' samples.

The gene calls are TRBV28 and TRBJ1-1; D might be TRBD1 (5 bases). This CDR3 comprises 12 residues. Germline CDR1 reads MDHEN; CDR2 reads SYDVKM. V lost 5 bases, J lost 3 bases, and 7 bases lay in between. The CDR3 bases are TGTGCCAGCAGTCCCAGGGACACTGAAGCTTTCTTT. It specifies CASSPRDTEAFF.

The V and J genes are TRBV5-1 and TRBJ2-7; 11 bases are a match to TRBD1. V dropped 1 base and J dropped 1; count of bases not matched to a gene: 4. The germline CDR1 and CDR2 sequences are SGHRS and YFSETQ. CDR3 length: 16 amino acids. The CDR3 coding sequence is TGCGCCAGCAGCTTGTCCGGGACAGGGGGTTCCTACGAGCAGTACTTC. It specifies CASSLSGTGGSYEQYF. Looking up the rest from reference TRBV5-1 and TRBJ2-7 gives the full variable domain: KAGVTQTPRYLIKTRGQQVTLSCSPISGHRSVSWYQQTPGQGLQFLFEYFSETQRNKGNFPGRFSGRQFSNSRSEMNVSTLELGDSALYLCASSLSGTGGSYEQYFGPGTRLTVT.

The CDR3 is CASRAKGNTEAFF. The CDR3 coding sequence is TGTGCCAGCAGGGCCAAAGGTAACACTGAAGCTTTCTTT. The chain has TRBV6-1 and TRBJ1-1; D is unresolved. The CDR3 loop spans 13 amino acids. Trimming took off 6 bases at V and 2 bases at J, with 10 bases between the two ends. Germline V lookup: CDR1 MNHNS, CDR2 SASEGT.

This chain uses TRBV7-2 with TRBJ2-1; D may match TRBD1 or TRBD2 (5 bases each). Between the trimmed V and J ends, which lost 5 bases and 9 bases, there was a span of 14 bases. Germline V gene data show CDR1 as SGHTA and CDR2 as FQGNSA. The CDR3 has 13 amino acids. The CDR3 is CASSGDPVSEQFF. The CDR3 DNA reads TGTGCCAGCAGCGGGGACCCCGTCAGTGAGCAGTTCTTC.

The V gene is TRBV10-3, the J gene TRBJ2-1; 9 bases fit TRBD2. Germline CDR1 is ENHRY and CDR2 is SYGVKD. The CDR3 runs to 16 residues. The V segment lost 7 bases and the J segment 8 bases; nucleotides outside the gene matches: 15. The CDR3 bases are TGTGCCATCACCCCGACTAGCGGAGGGAGGGTTGATGAGCAGTTCTTC. It specifies CAITPTSGGRVDEQFF.

The chain combines TRBV7-9 with TRBJ2-5, with 7 bases aligning to TRBD1. Trimming removed 3 bases from V and 4 bases from J; junction bases left unmatched: 2. This CDR3 has 13 residues. Germline CDR1 reads SEHNR; CDR2 reads FQNEAQ (reference sequence). CDR3 in amino acids: CASSFQGVETQYF. CDR3 bases: TGTGCCAGCAGCTTCCAGGGGGTAGAGACCCAGTACTTC.

This clone was found a few times. The genes are TRBV16 and TRBJ1-5, with unresolved D. This CDR3 region has 14 residues. V lost 2 bases to trimming and J lost 4 bases, with 9 bases between them. CDR1 KGHSY and CDR2 FQNENV come from the germline V gene. The CDR3 coding sequence is TGTGCCAGCAGCCAACCGTGGACTAATCAGCCCCAGCATTTT. Its protein product is CASSQPWTNQPQHF.

This clone was recorded once. The rearrangement links TRBV14 to TRBJ2-1, with D tentatively TRBD2 (6 bases). The CDR3 length is 15 residues. The V end lost 2 bases, the J end lost 0 bases, and 8 bases lay between the germline ends. Germline CDR1 SGHDN, CDR2 FVKESK. In DNA, the CDR3 is TGTGCCAGCAGCCAACTCGGGAGCTCCTACAATGAGCAGTTCTTC. As protein: CASSQLGSSYNEQFF.

V usage is TRBV7-2 and J usage is TRBJ1-1; possibly TRBD1 for D (5 bases). The CDR3 length is 13 residues. Looked up from germline, CDR1 is SGHTA and CDR2 is FQGNSA. Trimming stripped 4 bases from V and 10 bases from J, with 16 bases between. The CDR3 coding sequence is TGTGCCAGCAGCTCCGGGGCGGGGAGGTTAGCTTTCTTT. Residues: CASSSGAGRLAFF. The whole variable domain, filled in from reference TRBV7-2 and TRBJ1-1, reads GAGVSQSPSNKVTEKGKDVELRCDPISGHTALYWYRQSLGQGLEFLIYFQGNSAPDKSGLPSDRFSAERTGGSVSTLTIQRTQQEDSAVYLCASSSGAGRLAFFGQGTRLTVV.

The chain combines TRBV5-6 with TRBJ1-5; TRBD1 matches 8 bases. The CDR3 runs 14 residues. In germline, CDR1 is SGHDT, CDR2 YYEEEE. V lost 3 bases, J lost 7 bases, and 6 bases stayed unmatched. The CDR3 nucleotides read TGTGCCAGCAGCTACAGGGGGAACCACCAGCCCCAGCATTTT. This translates into CASSYRGNHQPQHF.

J is TRBJ2-1 and V is TRBV5-4; TRBD2 agrees at 8 bases. V gave up 4 bases and J gave up 7 bases; unmatched junction bases: 10. The germline V gene has CDR1 SGHNT and CDR2 YYREEE (reference sequence). This CDR3 is built from 15 residues. CDR3 in DNA: TGTGCCAGCAGCCCGGGGGGGTGGGGTCGGAATGAGCAGTTCTTC. Its protein is CASSPGGWGRNEQFF.

This clone appeared once. The gene calls are TRBV19 and TRBJ1-5; the D gene is possibly TRBD1 (5 bases). The V end was cut by 4 bases, the J end by 0 bases, with 16 bases between. This CDR3 spans 17 amino acids. The germline gives CDR1 LNHDA, CDR2 SQIVND (reference sequence). The CDR3 reads CASSSPAGPYSNQPQHF. The DNA of the CDR3 is TGTGCCAGTAGTAGTCCCGCAGGGCCATATAGCAATCAGCCCCAGCATTTT.

This chain links TRBV5-4 with TRBJ1-3, with 10 bases fitting TRBD1. The germline CDR1 and CDR2 sequences are SGHNT and YYREEE (reference sequence). The CDR3 spans 17 residues. V gave up 0 bases and J gave up 7 bases; unmatched junction bases: 10. CDR3 nucleotide sequence: TGTGCCAGCAGCTTGGGAGGTGGGACAGGGGTACCGAACACCATATATTTT. Translation: CASSLGGGTGVPNTIYF.

The J gene is TRBJ1-1, the V gene TRBV30; 11 bases agree with TRBD1. There are 14 residues in the CDR3. CDR1 GTSNPN and CDR2 SVGIG come from the germline V gene (reference sequence). V was pared by 3 bases and J by 12 bases, with 12 bases of the junction left unmatched. The CDR3 nucleotides are TGTGCCTGGAGGGACAGGGGGCCTTCTCTGTCTACTTTCTTT. Amino acids: CAWRDRGPSLSTFF.

V is TRBV5-4 and J is TRBJ2-2; D unresolved. Trimming removed 4 bases from V and 5 bases from J, with 9 bases in between. Germline CDR1 and CDR2: SGHNT and YYREEE (reference sequence). This CDR3 has 13 amino acids. CDR3 DNA: TGTGCCAGCAGCCCACTCGAGACCGGGGAGCTGTTTTTT. Its protein product is CASSPLETGELFF.

The V and J genes are TRBV6-5 and TRBJ2-7; D may be TRBD1 or TRBD2 (6 bases each). Germline V lookup: CDR1 MNHEY, CDR2 SVGAGI. The CDR3 covers 14 residues. Trimming shortened V by 10 bases and J by 3 bases, and 19 bases separated the two germline ends. For the CDR3, the DNA is TGTGCCACCCTCCCCTCGGGGGCAAGCTACGAGCAGTACTTC. Translating it yields CATLPSGASYEQYF.

CDR3 amino acids: CASSPLPGPGGYTF. The CDR3 DNA follows: TGTGCCAGCAGCCCGCTGCCGGGACCTGGCGGCTACACCTTC. V is TRBV7-2 and J is TRBJ1-2; perhaps TRBD1 as D (5 bases). The germline V gene has CDR1 SGHTA and CDR2 FQGNSA. V was pared by 5 bases and J by 8 bases, with 18 bases between. The CDR3 totals 14 residues.

The gene calls are TRBV5-1 and TRBJ1-4; no firm D call. The CDR3 has 14 residues. V was pared by 7 bases and J by 5 bases, with 15 bases between. Germline V gene sequence: CDR1 SGHRS, CDR2 YFSETQ. Written as DNA, the CDR3 is TGCGCCAGCGCGGAATGGAAAGAGAATGAAAAACTGTTTTTT. It specifies CASAEWKENEKLFF.

Points on this clone: An end of the junction does not agree with germline; a read error may underlie this. The chain uses TRBV7-9 and TRBJ1-2; D is unclear. CDR1 and CDR2 from the germline V gene are SEHNR and FQNEAQ (reference sequence). This CDR3 comprises 10 residues. The CDR3 nucleotides are TGTGCCAGCAGCTTACGGACGGCATCCTTC. Protein sequence: CASSLRTASF.

The V and J genes are TRBV4-2 and TRBJ2-1; 13 bases match TRBD2. Germline trimming cut 0 bases from V and 0 bases from J; bases unmatched to any gene: 8. CDR3 size: 20 residues. Germline loops: CDR1 LGHNA, CDR2 YNFKEQ. The CDR3 sequence: CASSQDQLAGGLSSYNEQFF. Here the CDR3 DNA reads TGTGCCAGCAGCCAAGATCAACTAGCGGGGGGGCTGAGCTCCTACAATGAGCAGTTCTTC.

This chain uses TRBV18 with TRBJ2-1; 13 bases align to TRBD2. CDR1 and CDR2 (germline): KGHSH, LQKENI. The length of the CDR3 is 18 residues. Trimming at V came to 3 bases and at J to 7 bases, leaving 12 bases not matched to a gene. The DNA of the CDR3 is TGTGCCAGCTCACCTCGTGGGACTAGCGGGGCCGGGGGGAATGAGCAGTTCTTC. Translated: CASSPRGTSGAGGNEQFF.

J is TRBJ1-5 and V is TRBV7-9, with 12 positions matching TRBD1. In germline, CDR1 is SEHNR, CDR2 FQNEAQ (reference sequence). The CDR3 sequence is 16 residues long. V dropped 5 bases and J dropped 7; count of bases not matched to a gene: 9. The DNA for the CDR3 is TGTGCCAGCAGCCGAGGCGGGACAGGGGGCGGCCAGCCCCAGCATTTT. Its translation: CASSRGGTGGGQPQHF.

J is TRBJ1-1 and V is TRBV4-1; 8 bases agree with TRBD1. This CDR3 is 14 amino acids long. The V gene end was trimmed by 0 bases and the J gene end by 7 bases; junction bases not matched to a gene: 4. Germline CDR1 is MGHRA and CDR2 is YSYEKL. The CDR3 is CASSQDQGAGEAFF. In DNA, the CDR3 is TGCGCCAGCAGCCAAGATCAGGGGGCAGGTGAAGCTTTCTTT.

The rearrangement links TRBV5-8 to TRBJ1-6, with 7 bases matching TRBD1. Trimming cost V 0 bases and J 8 bases; bases outside gene matches: 5. Germline assignment: CDR1 SGHTS and CDR2 YDEGEE. The CDR3 spans 15 residues. CDR3 DNA: TGTGCCAGCAGCTTGGCCGGGACAGTGGATTCACCCCTCCACTTT. Protein product: CASSLAGTVDSPLHF. Based on the CDR3 plus reference TRBV5-8 and TRBJ1-6, the full variable domain is EAGVTQSPTHLIKTRGQQATLRCSPISGHTSVYWYQQALGLGLQFLLWYDEGEERNRGNFPPRFSGRQFPNYSSELNVNALELEDSALYLCASSLAGTVDSPLHFGNGTRLTVT.

CDR3 sequence reads: CASSLAIGYQETQYF. The CDR3 DNA follows: TGTGCCAGCAGCTTAGCCATCGGGTACCAAGAGACCCAGTACTTC. This chain joins TRBV7-9 and TRBJ2-5, with D unresolved. Germline V gives CDR1 SEHNR, CDR2 FQNEAQ (reference sequence). The CDR3 has 15 amino acids. The V and J ends lost 0 bases and 0 bases respectively, with 8 bases between them.

The chain recombines TRBV7-2 with TRBJ1-2; weak D call: TRBD1 (5 bases). Germline V gives CDR1 SGHTA, CDR2 FQGNSA. V lost 4 bases, J lost 5 bases, and 20 bases lay in between. The CDR3 is made up of 16 amino acids. The CDR3 loop is CASSSPPPDGQYGYTF. The CDR3 DNA follows: TGTGCCAGCAGCTCACCCCCCCCGGACGGACAATATGGCTACACCTTC.

The chain has TRBV6-1 and TRBJ1-2; possibly TRBD1 for D (6 bases). V was shortened by 6 bases and J by 3 bases, with 17 bases between the two germline ends. The CDR3 length is 15 residues. Germline V lookup: CDR1 MNHNS, CDR2 SASEGT. CDR3 sequence (DNA): TGTGCCAGCAGCGTCAGCGGGGGGGCTTACTATGGCTACACCTTC. It yields the protein CASSVSGGAYYGYTF.

V and J are TRBV5-6 and TRBJ2-7; the D is unclear. Germline-derived CDR1 and CDR2 are SGHDT and YYEEEE. V was clipped by 0 bases and J by 1 base, with 8 bases between them. CDR3 size: 14 residues. The CDR3 sequence is CASSLAGTSYEQYF. In DNA form, the CDR3 reads TGTGCCAGCAGCTTGGCCGGCACGTCCTACGAGCAGTACTTC.

The chain uses TRBV30 and TRBJ2-2; unclear D gene. There are 11 residues in the CDR3. The V end lost 5 bases, the J end lost 9 bases, and 10 bases lay between the germline ends. Per germline, CDR1 GTSNPN and CDR2 SVGIG (reference sequence). Written as DNA, the CDR3 is TGTGCCTGGTCGGTGGGTAGGGAGCTGTTTTTT. Translation gives CAWSVGRELFF.

The rearrangement links TRBV4-1 to TRBJ1-5, with D uncertain. Trimming shortened V by 1 base and J by 5 bases, and 12 bases separated the two germline ends. The CDR3 is 15 amino acids. Germline V gene lookup returns CDR1 MGHRA and CDR2 YSYEKL. The CDR3, as DNA: TGCGCCAGCAGCCAAGGACTGCTGAGCGATCAGCCCCAGCATTTT. Amino acids: CASSQGLLSDQPQHF.

V gene TRBV5-4 combines with J gene TRBJ1-2; D gene uncertain. The CDR3 length is 13 residues. Trimming removed 0 bases at V and 5 bases at J, with 8 bases between. In germline, CDR1 is SGHNT, CDR2 YYREEE (reference sequence). The CDR3 here is CASSLASGYGYTF. Here the CDR3 DNA reads TGTGCCAGCAGCTTGGCCTCGGGTTATGGCTACACCTTC.

The rearrangement uses TRBV7-9 and TRBJ2-4; D perhaps matches TRBD2 (6 bases). The germline V gene has CDR1 SEHNR and CDR2 FQNEAQ (reference sequence). Trimming stripped 0 bases from V and 8 bases from J, with 14 bases between. This CDR3 spans 15 amino acids. CDR3 nucleotide sequence: TGTGCCAGCAGCTTAGCGTGGCCGCCGGGGGACATTCAGTACTTC. Translation gives CASSLAWPPGDIQYF.